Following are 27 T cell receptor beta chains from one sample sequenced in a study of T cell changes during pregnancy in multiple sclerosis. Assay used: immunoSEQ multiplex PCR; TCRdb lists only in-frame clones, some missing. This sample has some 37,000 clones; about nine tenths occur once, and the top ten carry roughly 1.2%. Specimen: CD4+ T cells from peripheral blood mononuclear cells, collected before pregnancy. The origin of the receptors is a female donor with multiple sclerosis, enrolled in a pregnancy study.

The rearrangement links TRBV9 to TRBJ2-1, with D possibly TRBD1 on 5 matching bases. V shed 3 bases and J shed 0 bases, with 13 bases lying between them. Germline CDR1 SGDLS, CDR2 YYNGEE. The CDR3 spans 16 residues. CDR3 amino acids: CASSGDRWSSYNEQFF. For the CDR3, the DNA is TGTGCCAGCAGCGGCGACAGATGGAGCTCCTACAATGAGCAGTTCTTC.

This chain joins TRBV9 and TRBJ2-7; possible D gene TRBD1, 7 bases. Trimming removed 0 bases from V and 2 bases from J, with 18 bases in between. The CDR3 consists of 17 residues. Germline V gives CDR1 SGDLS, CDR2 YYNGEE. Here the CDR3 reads CASSVAPSGGGTYEQYF. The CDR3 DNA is TGTGCCAGCAGCGTAGCCCCCTCAGGGGGAGGAACCTACGAGCAGTACTTC.

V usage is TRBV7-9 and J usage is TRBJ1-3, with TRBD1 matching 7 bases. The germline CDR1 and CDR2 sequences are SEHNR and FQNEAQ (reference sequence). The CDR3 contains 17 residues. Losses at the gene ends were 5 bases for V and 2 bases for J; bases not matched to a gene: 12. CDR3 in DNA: TGTGCCAGCAGCGACGCCGGGACAGCAATAACTGGAAACACCATATATTTT. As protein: CASSDAGTAITGNTIYF.

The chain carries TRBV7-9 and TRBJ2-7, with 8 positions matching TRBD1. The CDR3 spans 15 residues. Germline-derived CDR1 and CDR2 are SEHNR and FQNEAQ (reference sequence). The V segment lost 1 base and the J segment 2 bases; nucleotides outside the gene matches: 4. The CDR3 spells CASSLGTGTPYEQYF. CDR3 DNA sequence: TGTGCCAGCAGCTTAGGGACAGGGACCCCCTACGAGCAGTACTTC.

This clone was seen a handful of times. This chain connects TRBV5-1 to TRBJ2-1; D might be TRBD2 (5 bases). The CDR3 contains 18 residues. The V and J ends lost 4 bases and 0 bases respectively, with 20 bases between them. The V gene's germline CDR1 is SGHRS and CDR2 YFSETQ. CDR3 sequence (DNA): TGCGCCAGCAGCCCCAAGCGAGTGGAGCGGAGCTCCTACAATGAGCAGTTCTTC. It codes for CASSPKRVERSSYNEQFF.

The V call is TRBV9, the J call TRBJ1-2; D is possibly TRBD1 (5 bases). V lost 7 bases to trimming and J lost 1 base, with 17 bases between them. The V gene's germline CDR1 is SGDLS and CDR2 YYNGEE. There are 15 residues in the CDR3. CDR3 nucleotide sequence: TGTGCCAGCTCCACGGGGGGGAGGAATAACTATGGCTACACCTTC. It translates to CASSTGGRNNYGYTF.

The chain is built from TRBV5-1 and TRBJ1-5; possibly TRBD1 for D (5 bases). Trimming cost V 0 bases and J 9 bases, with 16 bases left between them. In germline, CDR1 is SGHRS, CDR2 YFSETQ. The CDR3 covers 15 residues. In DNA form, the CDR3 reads TGCGCCAGCAGCTTGGAGGGGCACCAGGGAGGGCCCCAGCATTTT. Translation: CASSLEGHQGGPQHF.

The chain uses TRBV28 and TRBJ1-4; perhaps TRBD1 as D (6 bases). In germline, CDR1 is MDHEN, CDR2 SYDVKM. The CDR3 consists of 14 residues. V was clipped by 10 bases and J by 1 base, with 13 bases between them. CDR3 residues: CATLTGLTNEKLFF. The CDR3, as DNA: TGTGCCACCTTAACAGGGCTAACTAATGAAAAACTGTTTTTT. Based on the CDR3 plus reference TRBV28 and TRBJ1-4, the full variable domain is DVKVTQSSRYLVKRTGEKVFLECVQDMDHENMFWYRQDPGLGLRLIYFSYDVKMKEKGDIPEGYSVSREKKERFSLILESASTNQTSMYLCATLTGLTNEKLFFGSGTQLSVL.

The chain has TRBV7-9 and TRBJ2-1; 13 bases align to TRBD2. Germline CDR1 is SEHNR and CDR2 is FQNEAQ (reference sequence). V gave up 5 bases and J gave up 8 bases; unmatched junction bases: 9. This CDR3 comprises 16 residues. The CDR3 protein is CASSVTSGRAFYEQFF. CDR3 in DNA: TGTGCCAGCAGCGTCACTAGCGGGAGGGCCTTTTATGAGCAGTTCTTC. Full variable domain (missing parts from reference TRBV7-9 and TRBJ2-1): DTGVSQNPRHKITKRGQNVTFRCDPISEHNRLYWYRQTLGQGPEFLTYFQNEAQLEKSRLLSDRFSAERPKGSFSTLEIQRTEQGDSAMYLCASSVTSGRAFYEQFFGPGTRLTVL.

Here the CDR3 reads CASSIETGWGIQYF. In DNA form, the CDR3 reads TGTGCCAGTAGTATAGAGACGGGATGGGGTATTCAGTACTTC. V usage is TRBV19 and J usage is TRBJ2-4; tentatively, D is TRBD2 (5 bases). CDR1 and CDR2 from the germline V gene are LNHDA and SQIVND (reference sequence). Trimming took off 0 bases at V and 10 bases at J, with 13 bases between the two ends. The CDR3 is 14 amino acids.

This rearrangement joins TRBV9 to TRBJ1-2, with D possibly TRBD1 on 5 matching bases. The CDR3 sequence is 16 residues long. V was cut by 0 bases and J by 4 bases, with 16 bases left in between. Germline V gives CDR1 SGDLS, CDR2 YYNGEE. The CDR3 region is CASSVGGGVSSYGYTF. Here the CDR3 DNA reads TGTGCCAGCAGCGTAGGGGGCGGGGTAAGCAGCTATGGCTACACCTTC.

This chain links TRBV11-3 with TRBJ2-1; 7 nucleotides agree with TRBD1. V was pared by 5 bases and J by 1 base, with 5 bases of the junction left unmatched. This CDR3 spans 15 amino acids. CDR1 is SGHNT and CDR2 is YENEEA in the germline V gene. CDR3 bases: TGTGCCAGCAGCCCAAGGGGACAGTCCTACAATGAGCAGTTCTTC. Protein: CASSPRGQSYNEQFF.

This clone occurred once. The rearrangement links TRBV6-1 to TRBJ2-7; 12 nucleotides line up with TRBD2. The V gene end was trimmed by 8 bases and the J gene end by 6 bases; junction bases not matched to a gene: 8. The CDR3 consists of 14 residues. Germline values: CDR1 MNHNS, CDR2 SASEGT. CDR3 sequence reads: CASGWTSGTSEQYF. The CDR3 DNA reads TGTGCCAGCGGATGGACTAGCGGGACTTCCGAGCAGTACTTC.

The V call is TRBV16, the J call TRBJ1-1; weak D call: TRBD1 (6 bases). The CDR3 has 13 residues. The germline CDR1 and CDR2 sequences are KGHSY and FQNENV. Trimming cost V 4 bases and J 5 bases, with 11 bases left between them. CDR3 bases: TGTGCCAGCAGCCTCAACAGGGAAACTGAAGCTTTCTTT. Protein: CASSLNRETEAFF.

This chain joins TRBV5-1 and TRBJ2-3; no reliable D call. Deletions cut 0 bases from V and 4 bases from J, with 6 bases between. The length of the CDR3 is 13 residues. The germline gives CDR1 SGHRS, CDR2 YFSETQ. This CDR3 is CASSLVGPDTQYF. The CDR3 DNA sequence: TGCGCCAGCAGCTTGGTGGGCCCAGATACGCAGTATTTT.

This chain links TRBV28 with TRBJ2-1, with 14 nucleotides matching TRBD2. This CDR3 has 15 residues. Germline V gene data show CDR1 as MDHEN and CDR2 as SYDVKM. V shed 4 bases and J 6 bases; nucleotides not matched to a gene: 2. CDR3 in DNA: TGTGCCAGCAGTTCCGGACTAGCGGGAGGCAATGAGCAGTTCTTC. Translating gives CASSSGLAGGNEQFF.

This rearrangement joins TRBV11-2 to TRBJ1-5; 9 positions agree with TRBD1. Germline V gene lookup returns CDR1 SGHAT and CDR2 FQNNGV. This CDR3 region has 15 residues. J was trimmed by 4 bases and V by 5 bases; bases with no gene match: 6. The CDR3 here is CASSKGTGKNQPQHF. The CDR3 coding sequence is TGTGCCAGCAGCAAGGGGACAGGGAAGAATCAGCCCCAGCATTTT.

The CDR3 bases are TGTGCCAGCAGCTCTTCACTAGCGGGAGGCACAGATACGCAGTATTTT. Protein sequence: CASSSSLAGGTDTQYF. The genes are TRBV7-2 and TRBJ2-3; the match to TRBD2 covers 11 bases. The CDR3 extends over 16 amino acids. V lost 4 bases to trimming and J lost 1 base; unmatched junction nucleotides: 4. Germline CDR1 is SGHTA and CDR2 is FQGNSA.

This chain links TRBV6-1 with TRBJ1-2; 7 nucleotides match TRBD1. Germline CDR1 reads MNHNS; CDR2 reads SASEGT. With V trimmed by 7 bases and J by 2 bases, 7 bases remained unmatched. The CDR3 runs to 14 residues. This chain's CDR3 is CASTDMTGNYGYTF. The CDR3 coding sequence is TGTGCCAGCACCGATATGACAGGGAACTATGGCTACACCTTC.

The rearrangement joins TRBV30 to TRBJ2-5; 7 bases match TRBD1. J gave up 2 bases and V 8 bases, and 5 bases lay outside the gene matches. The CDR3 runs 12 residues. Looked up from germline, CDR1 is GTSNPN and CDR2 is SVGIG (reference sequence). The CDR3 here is CAREGQQETQYF. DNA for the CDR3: TGTGCCCGAGAGGGACAGCAAGAGACCCAGTACTTC.

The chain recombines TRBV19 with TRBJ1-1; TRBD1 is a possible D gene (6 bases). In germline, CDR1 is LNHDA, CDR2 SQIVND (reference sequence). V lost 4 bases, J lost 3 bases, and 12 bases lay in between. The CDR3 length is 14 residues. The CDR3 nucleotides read TGTGCCAGTAGTAGTACCCAGGGGTACACTGAAGCTTTCTTT. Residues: CASSSTQGYTEAFF.

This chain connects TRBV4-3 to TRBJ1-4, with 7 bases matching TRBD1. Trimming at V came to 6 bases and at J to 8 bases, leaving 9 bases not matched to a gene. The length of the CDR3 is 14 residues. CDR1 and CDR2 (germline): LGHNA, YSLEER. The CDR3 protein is CASSLRQGTEKLFF. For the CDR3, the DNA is TGCGCCAGCAGTCTCAGACAGGGAACGGAAAAACTGTTTTTT.

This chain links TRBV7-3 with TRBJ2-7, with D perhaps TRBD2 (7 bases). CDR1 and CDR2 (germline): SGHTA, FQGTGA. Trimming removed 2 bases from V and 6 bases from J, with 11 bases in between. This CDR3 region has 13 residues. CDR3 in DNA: TGTGCCAGCAGCTTACAAGGGGGGGTCGAGCAGTACTTC. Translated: CASSLQGGVEQYF.

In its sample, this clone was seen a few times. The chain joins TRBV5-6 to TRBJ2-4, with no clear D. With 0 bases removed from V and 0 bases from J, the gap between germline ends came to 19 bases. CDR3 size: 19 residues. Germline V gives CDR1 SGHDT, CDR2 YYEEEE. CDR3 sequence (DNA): TGTGCCAGCAGCTTGGCGAGCAGGTTTAATGATTTAGCCAAAAACATTCAGTACTTC. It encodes CASSLASRFNDLAKNIQYF.

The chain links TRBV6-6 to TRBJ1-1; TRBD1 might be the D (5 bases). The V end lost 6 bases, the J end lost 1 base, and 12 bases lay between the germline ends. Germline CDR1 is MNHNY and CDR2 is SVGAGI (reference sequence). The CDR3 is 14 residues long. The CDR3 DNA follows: TGTGCCAGCAGCCAATACGGGGGGAACACTGAAGCTTTCTTT. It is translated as CASSQYGGNTEAFF.

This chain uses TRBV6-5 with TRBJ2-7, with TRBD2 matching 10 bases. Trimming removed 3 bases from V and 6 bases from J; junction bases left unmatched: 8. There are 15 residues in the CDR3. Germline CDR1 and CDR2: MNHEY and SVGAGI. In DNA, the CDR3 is TGTGCCAGCAGTTATATCAAACTAGCGGGGTTCGAGCAGTACTTC. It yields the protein CASSYIKLAGFEQYF.

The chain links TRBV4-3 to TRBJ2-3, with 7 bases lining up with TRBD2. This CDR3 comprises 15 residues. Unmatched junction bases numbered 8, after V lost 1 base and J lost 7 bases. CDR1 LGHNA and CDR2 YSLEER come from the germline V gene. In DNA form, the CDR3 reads TGCGCCAGCAGCCAAGGACTAGCTACGAGTTATACGCAGTATTTT. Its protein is CASSQGLATSYTQYF.